A single sample is the source of the 18 T cell receptor beta chains below, sequenced in a study of beta chain features in type 1 diabetes. General observations from the study: In every one of the four CD4+ subsets, TCRB CDR3s were moderately but significantly shorter in Type 1 diabetes patients.

These TCRs are of unknown antigen specificity. Every bit of the isolated RNA underwent reverse transcription, so sequencing read expressed TCRB transcripts. Assay: immunoSEQ multiplex PCR; the TCRdb copy retains only in-frame clones and omits some. The table includes around 600,000 clones, roughly 12% detected once. Sequencing used naive CD4+ T cells from blood. These receptors came from a man aged 30 to 39 with type 1 diabetes.

V gene TRBV7-9 combines with J gene TRBJ2-1; no reliable D call. The CDR3 extends over 14 amino acids. Trimming cost V 3 bases and J 8 bases, with 14 bases left between them. Germline V lookup: CDR1 SEHNR, CDR2 FQNEAQ (reference sequence). The chain's CDR3 is CASSFSSSWDEQFF. CDR3 sequence (DNA): TGTGCCAGCAGCTTCTCTTCGAGTTGGGATGAGCAGTTCTTC.

This clone was counted between two and nine times. V usage is TRBV12-5 and J usage is TRBJ2-1; the D gene is possibly TRBD2 (6 bases). Trimming cost V 6 bases and J 4 bases, with 13 bases left between them. Germline V CDR1 and CDR2: LGHNT, FRNRAP. This CDR3 region has 14 residues. The CDR3 loop reads CASGTVRGYNEQFF. In DNA form, the CDR3 reads TGTGCTAGTGGAACGGTGCGGGGTTACAATGAGCAGTTCTTC. The variable domain in full, completed from reference TRBV12-5 and TRBJ2-1, reads DARVTQTPRHKVTEMGQEVTMRCQPILGHNTVFWYRQTMMQGLELLAYFRNRAPLDDSGMPKDRFSAEMPDATLATLKIQPSEPRDSAVYFCASGTVRGYNEQFFGPGTRLTVL.

The CDR3, as DNA: TGTGCCTGGAGTGTTAGTAGCAGGGGTCGGGATACGCAGTATTTT. As protein: CAWSVSSRGRDTQYF. V is TRBV30 and J is TRBJ2-3, with D perhaps TRBD1 (6 bases). Germline CDR1 reads GTSNPN; CDR2 reads SVGIG (reference sequence). V was trimmed by 0 bases and J by 6 bases, leaving 16 bases between them. This CDR3 has 15 residues.

Points on this clone: The sample holds other DNA sequences that translate to the same CDR3. The chain carries TRBV15 and TRBJ1-5; D is unclear. The length of the CDR3 is 12 residues. Germline CDR1 LNHNV, CDR2 YYDKDF (reference sequence). V lost 0 bases, J lost 5 bases, and 2 bases lay in between. CDR3 nucleotides: TGTGCCACCAGCAGAGACGATCAGCCCCAGCATTTT. As protein: CATSRDDQPQHF.

This clone has only a few counts. V usage is TRBV18 and J usage is TRBJ1-1; the D is unclear. Germline V lookup: CDR1 KGHSH, CDR2 LQKENI. The CDR3 has 12 amino acids. Trimming shortened V by 3 bases and J by 7 bases, and 9 bases separated the two germline ends. The DNA for the CDR3 is TGTGCCAGCTCACCTGGAAGAGTTGAAGCTTTCTTT. This translates into CASSPGRVEAFF.

The V call is TRBV5-6, the J call TRBJ2-5; D is possibly TRBD1 (6 bases). V lost 6 bases, J lost 7 bases, and 22 bases lay in between. Looked up from germline, CDR1 is SGHDT and CDR2 is YYEEEE. CDR3 length equals 15 residues. The CDR3 region has the DNA TGTGCCAGCAACTTACGAGGGGGAGCGTTTGCGACCCAGTACTTC. Its protein product is CASNLRGGAFATQYF.

This chain joins TRBV5-5 and TRBJ1-6; 9 nucleotides match TRBD1. Germline values: CDR1 SGHKS, CDR2 YYEKEE (reference sequence). J was trimmed by 7 bases and V by 5 bases; bases with no gene match: 7. This CDR3 is built from 15 residues. The CDR3 spells CASRHTGGGNSPLHF. The CDR3 coding sequence is TGTGCCAGCAGACACACAGGGGGCGGAAATTCACCCCTCCACTTT.

This clone was seen only a few times. This chain joins TRBV5-1 and TRBJ1-1, with D hard to call. The CDR3 has 13 residues. The V and J ends lost 0 bases and 6 bases respectively, with 9 bases between them. Germline V gene sequence: CDR1 SGHRS, CDR2 YFSETQ. CDR3 protein: CASSLGTEAEAFF. The CDR3 DNA follows: TGCGCCAGCAGCTTGGGTACAGAGGCTGAAGCTTTCTTT.

This clone was counted between two and nine times. The J gene is TRBJ2-1, the V gene TRBV6-6; D perhaps matches TRBD2 (6 bases). Trimming stripped 6 bases from V and 9 bases from J, with 12 bases between. The CDR3 is 12 residues long. In germline, CDR1 is MNHNY, CDR2 SVGAGI (reference sequence). CDR3 in DNA: TGTGCCAGCAGCGGGAGCCTCGGTGAGCAGTTCTTC. Translating gives CASSGSLGEQFF.

DNA of the CDR3: TGTGCCAGCCGACTAACAGGGGGCAATCAGCCCCAGCATTTT. Amino acids: CASRLTGGNQPQHF. This rearrangement joins TRBV7-2 to TRBJ1-5; 7 bases are a match to TRBD1. V dropped 8 bases and J dropped 2; count of bases not matched to a gene: 6. This CDR3 region has 14 residues. Germline CDR1 and CDR2: SGHTA and FQGNSA. The complete variable domain, with remaining parts taken from reference TRBV7-2 and TRBJ1-5, reads GAGVSQSPSNKVTEKGKDVELRCDPISGHTALYWYRQSLGQGLEFLIYFQGNSAPDKSGLPSDRFSAERTGGSVSTLTIQRTQQEDSAVYLCASRLTGGNQPQHFGDGTRLSIL.

The chain links TRBV25-1 to TRBJ2-5; D is uncertain. V shed 1 base and J shed 2 bases, with 11 bases lying between them. CDR3 length: 15 residues. The germline gives CDR1 MGHDK, CDR2 SYGVNS. As DNA, the CDR3 is TGTGCCAGCAGTGAATGGCAGGTTCATCAAGAGACCCAGTACTTC. Translating gives CASSEWQVHQETQYF.

Turning to this clone: The identical CDR3 is also encoded by other nucleotide sequences in the sample. The chain recombines TRBV5-1 with TRBJ2-1; 9 bases map to TRBD2. Unmatched junction bases numbered 3, after V lost 2 bases and J lost 3 bases. The germline V gene encodes CDR1 SGHRS and CDR2 YFSETQ. This CDR3 region has 15 residues. CDR3 protein: CASSLSSGGYNEQFF. The CDR3 DNA follows: TGCGCCAGCAGCTTAAGTAGCGGGGGCTACAATGAGCAGTTCTTC.

This clone was detected only a few times. At the DNA level, this CDR3 is encoded by other sequences in the same sample as well. The chain combines TRBV19 with TRBJ2-1; either TRBD1 or TRBD2 may supply D (5 bases each). Germline V gene sequence: CDR1 LNHDA, CDR2 SQIVND (reference sequence). Trimming took 5 bases from V and 4 from J, leaving 12 bases between them. CDR3 length equals 14 residues. The CDR3 sequence is CASSPGTAYNEQFF. The CDR3, as DNA: TGTGCCAGTAGTCCTGGGACGGCTTACAATGAGCAGTTCTTC.

This clone was found a few times. The chain uses TRBV2 and TRBJ2-5; no clear D gene. This CDR3 has 14 amino acids. The germline V gene encodes CDR1 SNHLY and CDR2 FYNNEI. V dropped 2 bases and J dropped 6 bases, with 13 bases sitting between them. CDR3 DNA: TGTGCCAGCAGTGAATGGGGAAAGACTCAGACCCAGTACTTC. Residues: CASSEWGKTQTQYF.

The rearrangement joins TRBV5-8 to TRBJ1-2; D gene ambiguous. V lost 2 bases and J 11 bases, leaving 16 bases between the germline ends. The CDR3 covers 13 residues. Germline-derived CDR1 and CDR2 are SGHTS and YDEGEE. CDR3 region: CASSFRDPPLYTF. Written as DNA, the CDR3 is TGTGCCAGCAGCTTCCGAGACCCTCCATTATACACCTTC.

A few counts support this clone. This specimen includes other DNA sequences encoding the same CDR3. This sequence joins TRBV5-1 and TRBJ1-5; TRBD1 might be the D (5 bases). The CDR3 has 14 residues. Per germline, CDR1 SGHRS and CDR2 YFSETQ. Trimming took 0 bases from V and 4 from J, leaving 8 bases between them. CDR3 nucleotides: TGCGCCAGCAGCTTGGGACAGTCAAATCAGCCCCAGCATTTT. Translated, it gives CASSLGQSNQPQHF.

CDR3 coding DNA: TGTGCCTCCTCAAAATCCGGGGTGCTTGGCTACACCTTC. This encodes CASSKSGVLGYTF. The V gene is TRBV28, the J gene TRBJ1-2; no reliable D call. The germline V gene encodes CDR1 MDHEN and CDR2 SYDVKM. Deletions cut 11 bases from V and 7 bases from J, with 20 bases between. The CDR3 runs 13 residues.

This clone has only a few counts. The chain employs TRBV15 and TRBJ1-2; D is undetermined. The CDR3 sequence is 13 residues long. Germline CDR1 reads LNHNV; CDR2 reads YYDKDF (reference sequence). V lost 5 bases and J lost 4, with 11 bases in between. The CDR3 region has the DNA TGTGCCACCAGCTCCGCTCTAGGCTATGGCTACACCTTC. Protein: CATSSALGYGYTF.